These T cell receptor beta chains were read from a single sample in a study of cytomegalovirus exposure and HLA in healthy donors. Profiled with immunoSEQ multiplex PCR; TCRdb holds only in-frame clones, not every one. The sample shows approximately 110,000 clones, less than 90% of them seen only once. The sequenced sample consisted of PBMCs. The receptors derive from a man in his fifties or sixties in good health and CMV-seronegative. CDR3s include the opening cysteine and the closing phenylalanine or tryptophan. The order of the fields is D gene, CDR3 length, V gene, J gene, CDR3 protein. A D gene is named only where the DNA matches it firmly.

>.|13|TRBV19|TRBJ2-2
CASRPTGPGELFF
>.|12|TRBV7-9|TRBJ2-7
CSSSPELSGQYF
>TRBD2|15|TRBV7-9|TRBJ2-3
CASSPSGSATDTQYF
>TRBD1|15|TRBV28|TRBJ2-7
CASSFSTGVTYEQYF
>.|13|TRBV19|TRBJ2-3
CASSIDQMYTQYF
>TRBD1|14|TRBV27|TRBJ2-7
CASSHRDREYEQYF
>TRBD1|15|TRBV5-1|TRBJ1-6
CASSLEGAPVSPLHF
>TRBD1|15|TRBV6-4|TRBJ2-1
CASSVGTDNTNEQFF
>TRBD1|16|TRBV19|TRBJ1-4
CASTPVGTGISEKLFF
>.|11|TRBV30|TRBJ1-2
CAWTPGAGYTF
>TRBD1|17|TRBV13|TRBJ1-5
CASSKKVGGAGNQPQHF
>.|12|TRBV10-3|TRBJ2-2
CAINSNTGELFF
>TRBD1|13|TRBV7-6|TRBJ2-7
CASSPPTGWEQYF
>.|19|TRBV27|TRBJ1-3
CASSLSLNPGGASGNTIYF
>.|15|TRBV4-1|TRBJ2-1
CASSQQDRPYNEQFF
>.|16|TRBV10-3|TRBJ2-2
CAISAPRATDTGELFF
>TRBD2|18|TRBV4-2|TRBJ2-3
CASSQVGTSGGAWDTQYF
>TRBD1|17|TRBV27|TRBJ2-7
CASSLSAGQAFYYEQYF
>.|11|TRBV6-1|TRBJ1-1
CASWLNTEAFF
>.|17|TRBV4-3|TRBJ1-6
CASSQAPKWRNNSPLHF
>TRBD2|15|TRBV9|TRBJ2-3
CASSFLSGDTDTQYF
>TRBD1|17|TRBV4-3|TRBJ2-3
CASSQNPPQGGTDTQYF
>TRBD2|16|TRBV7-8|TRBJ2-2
CAATRWGLATTGELFF
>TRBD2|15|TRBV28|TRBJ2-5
CASNGAGGGQETQYF
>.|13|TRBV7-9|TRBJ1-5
CASSPQERQPQHF
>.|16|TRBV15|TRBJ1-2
CATSRDQGTRSSGYTF
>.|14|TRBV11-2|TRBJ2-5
CASSFERSQETQYF
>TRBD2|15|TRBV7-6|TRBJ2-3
CASSFRRESGDTQYF
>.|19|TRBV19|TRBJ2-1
CASSLAFRSLMSSYNEQFF
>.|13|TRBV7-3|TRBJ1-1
CASSFFKRTEAFF
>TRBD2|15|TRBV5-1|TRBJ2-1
CASSLAGAGGGEQFF
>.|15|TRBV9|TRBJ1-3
CASSVGGAVTNTIYF
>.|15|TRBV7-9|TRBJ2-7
CASSSRGQKSYEQYF
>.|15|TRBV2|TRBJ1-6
CASSIRESGNSPLHF
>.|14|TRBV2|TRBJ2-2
CASSEEGIGGELFF
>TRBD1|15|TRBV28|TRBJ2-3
CASSPGGRGTDTQYF
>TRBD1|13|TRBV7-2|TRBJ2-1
CASSFTGGNEQFF
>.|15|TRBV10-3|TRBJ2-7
CAIRGADGRSHEQYF
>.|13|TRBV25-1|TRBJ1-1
CASSEYGNTEAFF
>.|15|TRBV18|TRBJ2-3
CASSPLDGGRDTQYF
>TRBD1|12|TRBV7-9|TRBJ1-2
CASSQQGGGYTF
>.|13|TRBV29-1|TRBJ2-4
CSVDGDFPNIQYF
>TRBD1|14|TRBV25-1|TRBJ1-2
CASQAGTGLYGYTF
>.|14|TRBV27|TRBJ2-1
CASSYRAPYNEQFF
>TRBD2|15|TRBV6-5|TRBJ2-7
CASSYAASGTYEQYF
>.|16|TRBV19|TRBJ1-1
CASNRPTGPGGSEAFF
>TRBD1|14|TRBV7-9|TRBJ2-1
CASSTATGLGEQFF
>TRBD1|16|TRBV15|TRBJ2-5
CATSRDPGTGGETQYF
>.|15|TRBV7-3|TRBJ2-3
CASSLYGGSTDTQYF
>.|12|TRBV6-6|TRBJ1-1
CASSKTGTEAFF
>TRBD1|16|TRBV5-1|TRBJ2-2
CASSLGQGRNTGELFF
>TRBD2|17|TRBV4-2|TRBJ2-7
CASSQGFGREGLGEQYF
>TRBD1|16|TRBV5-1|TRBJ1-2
CASSLAAGGRKGGYTF